Listed below are T cell receptor beta chains from one sample, sequenced in a study of beta chain features in type 1 diabetes. TCRdb's table, derived via immunoSEQ multiplex PCR, lists solely in-frame clones and lacks some. The repertoire holds under 300,000 clones, with 27% as singletons. The sequenced sample consisted of central memory CD4+ T cells from blood. The receptors derive from a man aged 25-45 years in good health. CDR3s include the opening cysteine and the closing phenylalanine or tryptophan. A D gene is named only where the DNA matches it firmly. Where a row states a size, it is once, few, many or the class of an expanded clone; other rows omit it.

few	TRBV5-4	TRBJ1-2	-	CASSLPENYGYTF	TGTGCCAGCAGCTTGCCAGAGAACTATGGCTACACCTTC
few	TRBV29-1	TRBJ2-7	-	CSVRRDTSGEQYF	TGCAGCGTACGCCGGGACACCTCCGGCGAGCAGTACTTC
many	TRBV14	TRBJ2-1	-	CASSQVREQFF	TGTGCCAGCAGCCAAGTTCGAGAGCAGTTCTTC
-	TRBV29-1	TRBJ2-7	-	CSSGQSYEQYF	TGCAGCTCTGGACAGTCCTACGAGCAGTACTTC
few	TRBV29-1	TRBJ2-7	-	CSGLSGFTQGYEQYF	TGCAGCGGCCTCTCGGGCTTCACTCAAGGCTACGAGCAGTACTTC
few	TRBV7-9	TRBJ1-4	-	CASSLGLGNNEKLFF	TGTGCCAGCAGCTTGGGCCTCGGAAATAATGAAAAACTGTTTTTT
-	TRBV6-6	TRBJ2-3	TRBD1	CASTRTGKVGDTQYF	TGTGCCAGCACACGGACAGGGAAGGTGGGGGATACGCAGTATTTT
few	TRBV5-8	TRBJ2-5	-	CASSLERQETQYF	TGTGCCAGCAGCTTGGAACGACAGGAGACCCAGTACTTC
-	TRBV25-1	TRBJ1-6	-	CASSENRGNSPLHF	TGTGCCAGCAGTGAAAACAGAGGGAATTCACCCCTCCACTTT
-	TRBV5-1	TRBJ2-3	-	CASTSDGPSTDTQYF	TGCGCCAGCACCTCGGACGGACCTAGCACAGATACGCAGTATTTT
few	TRBV7-2	TRBJ1-5	TRBD1	CASSYRPGTGGNQPQHF	TGTGCCAGCAGCTACCGGCCGGGGACAGGGGGCAATCAGCCCCAGCATTTT
-	TRBV11-2	TRBJ2-3	TRBD1	CASSRGQGRSDTQYF	TGTGCCAGCAGCCGCGGACAGGGAAGGTCAGATACGCAGTATTTT
-	TRBV6-5	TRBJ1-5	TRBD1	CASSYKGTGNQPQHF	TGTGCCAGCAGTTACAAGGGGACAGGGAATCAGCCCCAGCATTTT
few	TRBV11-2	TRBJ2-5	TRBD1	CASSGTRQGSETQYF	TGTGCCAGCAGCGGTACCCGACAGGGGAGTGAGACCCAGTACTTC
-	TRBV7-7	TRBJ2-3	TRBD2	CASSLVAGSTDTQYF	TGTGCCAGCAGCTTAGTAGCGGGGAGCACAGATACGCAGTATTTT
-	TRBV5-4	TRBJ2-7	-	CASSSEGRNEQYF	TGTGCCAGCAGCTCGGAGGGCCGGAACGAGCAGTACTTC
-	TRBV9	TRBJ2-7	-	CASSAGPQDEQYF	TGTGCCAGCAGCGCGGGACCCCAAGACGAGCAGTACTTC
many	TRBV25-1	TRBJ2-7	-	CATAGLLADEQYF	TGTGCCACCGCTGGCCTCCTTGCTGACGAGCAGTACTTC